These T cell receptor beta chains were read from a single sample in a study of Ad26.COV2.S vaccination and SARS-CoV-2 variants. The table came from immunoSEQ multiplex PCR; TCRdb's copy has only in-frame clones and leaves some out. The data show 380,000 or so clones, 88% seen once. Sequenced material: peripheral blood, taken in a trial of Ad26.COV2.S vaccine versus placebo. These receptors were obtained from a person aged 18-60 years who received the Ad26.COV2.S COVID-19 vaccine or a placebo. CDR3s leave out the opening cysteine and the closing phenylalanine or tryptophan. Not all rows give a size; the values are once, few, many and, for expanded clones, a class.

abundance	j_gene	v_gene	CDR3aa
-	TRBJ2-7	TRBV3-1/TRBV3-2	ATQDSYEQY
-	TRBJ1-1	TRBV29-1	SVEDVSGEAF
-	TRBJ2-3	TRBV30	AWDLAGGVTATQY
-	TRBJ2-7	TRBV6-5	ASTPSQGPRHEQY
-	TRBJ1-6	TRBV10-2	ASRAERNSPLH
once	TRBJ1-1	TRBV11-2	ASSVMTVNTEAF
-	TRBJ1-4	TRBV19	ATRDTFSHNEKLF
-	TRBJ1-1	TRBV2	ASSEGGAGSLMNTEAF
-	TRBJ2-5	TRBV18	ASSPYQETQY
-	TRBJ1-2	TRBV9	ASSVGRVEGRGYT
-	TRBJ2-7	TRBV18	ASSPQGPGPYEQY
-	TRBJ2-7	TRBV7-2	ASSLTGAGQGFYEQY
-	TRBJ2-7	TRBV19	ASSPGTASYEQY
-	TRBJ1-6	TRBV4-2	ASSQETNNSPLH
-	TRBJ2-7	TRBV3-1/TRBV3-2	ASSQVVSEQY
-	TRBJ2-7	TRBV6-5	ASTTGSYEQY
-	TRBJ2-7	TRBV6-1	ASSERRWGAVYEQY
-	TRBJ1-6	TRBV7-2	ASSFGQSFNSPLH
-	TRBJ2-3	TRBV5-5	ASSLVHSSTDTQY
-	TRBJ1-1	TRBV5-8	ASSLGQGWNTEAF
-	TRBJ2-2	TRBV5-6	ASSLWVGELF
-	TRBJ2-1	TRBV4-3	ASGIAGLGYNEQF
once	TRBJ1-6	TRBV7-2	ASSLVVRTGSYNSPLH
few	TRBJ2-2	TRBV7-2	ASSLTDGELF
-	TRBJ2-7	TRBV28	ASPPSRGVVDYEQY
few	TRBJ2-7	TRBV7-9	ASSLVRDRGGEQY
few	TRBJ2-7	TRBV29-1	SVSPGQPNEQY
-	TRBJ1-3	TRBV6-5	ASTFGNTIY
-	TRBJ2-1	TRBV4-2	ASSQDRYEQF
-	TRBJ2-7	TRBV30	AWSGGLAGGEQY
-	TRBJ1-6	TRBV18	ASSAKTAERSPLH
once	TRBJ2-5	TRBV7-3	ASRGQETETQY
-	TRBJ1-2	TRBV12-3/TRBV12-4	ASNTNYGHT
-	TRBJ1-2	TRBV18	ASSQVKRGGDGYT
once	TRBJ2-3	TRBV24-1	ATSDPRSSGDTQY
many	TRBJ2-1	TRBV5-8	ASSLDIGLYNEQF
-	TRBJ1-2	TRBV11-2	ASSLGTGSQRANYGYT
few	TRBJ1-2	TRBV4-2	ASSLLPSRGLHGYT
-	TRBJ2-1	TRBV9	ASSGLRVAGGTDEQF
once	TRBJ1-5	TRBV4-1	ASSPIQGAGQPQH
-	TRBJ2-2	TRBV27	ASSSWLVGTGELF
-	TRBJ1-6	TRBV30	AWSVGRTFYSSYNSPLH
-	TRBJ2-7	TRBV19	ASSPFLGRGDSSYEQY
-	TRBJ1-4	TRBV4-1	ASSQFPGQGNEKLF
-	TRBJ2-2	TRBV6-2/TRBV6-3	ASSYSQGLHTGELF
-	TRBJ1-3	TRBV18	ASSPLGGETGNTIY
-	TRBJ1-5	TRBV10-3	AISDRDNNQPQH
once	TRBJ2-2	TRBV11-2	ASSLWMNTGELF
-	TRBJ1-1	TRBV5-8	ASSFTEAF
-	TRBJ1-1	TRBV19	ASSNLPGQANTEAF
-	TRBJ1-1	TRBV28	ASSLGLNTEAF